This T cell receptor (beta chain) was obtained from a study of graft-versus-host responses after intestinal transplantation. Across the whole study: Every transplant recipient was induced with anti-thymocyte globulin, then maintained on tacrolimus and steroids for two to three years.

Concerning this clone: Its target is not known.

The CDR3 contains 14 residues. Germline-derived CDR1 and CDR2 are SEHNR and FQNEAQ (reference sequence). V was pared by 3 bases and J by 5 bases, with 10 bases between. Sequenced by immunoSEQ multiplex PCR; TCRdb stores in-frame clones only, minus some. The profile shows 100,000 to 120,000 clones, 80% to 95% of them singletons. General observations from the study: High graft-versus-host to host-versus-graft clonal ratios were seen in allografts of patients with graft-donor T cell macrochimerism. Analysis identified GvH clones in recipient marrow, with some appearing first in ileum or blood.

This sample comprised unstimulated CD8+ T cells sorted from spleen or lymph node cells, obtained before intestinal transplant. The clonotype was recovered from a human donor who received an intestinal transplant. V is TRBV7-9 and J is TRBJ1-4, with a weak D call TRBD1 (5 bases). This chain's CDR3 is CASSFGGRNEKLFF. DNA for the CDR3: TGTGCCAGCAGCTTCGGGGGTAGGAATGAAAAACTGTTTTTT.